These 9 T cell receptor beta chains share one sample of origin, sequenced in a study of blood T cell repertoires in COVID-19. Only in-frame clones appear in the TCRdb table, and some are missing; sequencing was by immunoSEQ multiplex PCR. The table records around 160,000 clones, 80% to 90% of them present only once. The sequencing input was peripheral blood. The receptors were gathered from a woman aged 55-70 years with COVID-19, enrolled during active disease.

The rearrangement joins TRBV9 to TRBJ1-1; possible D gene TRBD1, 5 bases. Germline lookup yields CDR1 SGDLS and CDR2 YYNGEE. V gave up 4 bases and J gave up 1 base, with 8 bases separating them. This CDR3 has 13 amino acids. The CDR3 DNA reads TGTGCCAGCAGCTACGGGGGGAACACTGAAGCTTTCTTT. Its protein product is CASSYGGNTEAFF.

This chain uses TRBV27 with TRBJ2-1, with no clear D. The V end was cut by 6 bases, the J end by 6 bases, with 12 bases between. The CDR3 spans 13 residues. Germline loops: CDR1 MNHEY, CDR2 SMNVEV (reference sequence). CDR3 DNA sequence: TGTGCCAGCAGCGATCTAGGTTCCAATGAGCAGTTCTTC. Encoded protein: CASSDLGSNEQFF.

The chain has TRBV7-6 and TRBJ1-6, with D maybe TRBD1 (6 bases). This CDR3 comprises 15 residues. The V gene's germline CDR1 is SGHVS and CDR2 FNYEAQ. The ends were cut back, 1 base at V and 9 bases at J, with 13 bases in the middle. CDR3 DNA sequence: TGTGCCAGCAGCTTAGATGGGGGCCTCCGTTCACCCCTCCACTTT. Translated: CASSLDGGLRSPLHF.

This clone was counted a few times. The DNA for the CDR3 is TGTGCCAGCAGCCCGAACAGGGGTGTCTTTATGGAGCAGTACTTC. This codes for CASSPNRGVFMEQYF. The chain has TRBV5-4 and TRBJ2-7, with 7 bases lining up with TRBD1. Trimming at V came to 4 bases and at J to 7 bases, leaving 14 bases not matched to a gene. CDR1 SGHNT and CDR2 YYREEE come from the germline V gene (reference sequence). CDR3 size: 15 residues.

The V and J genes are TRBV19 and TRBJ2-3; TRBD2 agrees at 9 bases. The CDR3 spans 15 residues. The ends lost 5 bases at V and 4 bases at J; junction bases unmatched: 7. Germline CDR1 is LNHDA and CDR2 is SQIVND (reference sequence). CDR3 nucleotides: TGTGCCAGTAGTCTTGGTAGCGGGGGCGCAGATACGCAGTATTTT. Encoded protein: CASSLGSGGADTQYF. Using reference TRBV19 and TRBJ2-3 for the parts outside the CDR3, the full variable domain is DGGITQSPKYLFRKEGQNVTLSCEQNLNHDAMYWYRQDPGQGLRLIYYSQIVNDFQKGDIAEGYSVSREKKESFPLTVTSAQKNPTAFYLCASSLGSGGADTQYFGPGTRLTVL.

This chain joins TRBV28 and TRBJ1-6, with D possibly matching TRBD1 (5 bases). CDR3 length: 13 residues. The germline V and J ends were trimmed by 6 bases and 7 bases, with 10 bases remaining between them. CDR1 is MDHEN and CDR2 is SYDVKM in the germline V gene. The CDR3 DNA sequence: TGTGCCAGCAGCATACAGGAAAATTCACCCCTCCACTTT. This translates into CASSIQENSPLHF.

The chain links TRBV18 to TRBJ1-2, with 7 bases that match TRBD1. Germline-derived CDR1 and CDR2 are KGHSH and LQKENI. The CDR3 has 13 residues. J gave up 7 bases and V 3 bases, and 5 bases lay outside the gene matches. CDR3 DNA: TGTGCCAGCTCACCCGGGACAGAGTTTGGCTACACCTTC. This gives the protein CASSPGTEFGYTF.

The chain links TRBV5-1 to TRBJ1-2; tentatively, D is TRBD1 (6 bases). This CDR3 spans 13 amino acids. Germline V gives CDR1 SGHRS, CDR2 YFSETQ. Trimming took off 0 bases at V and 8 bases at J, with 11 bases between the two ends. CDR3 nucleotide sequence: TGCGCCAGCAGCTTGGGGGACAAAGAAGGCTACACCTTC. This codes for CASSLGDKEGYTF.

This clone was seen a handful of times. The chain has TRBV6-1 and TRBJ1-3; perhaps TRBD1 as D (6 bases). Germline CDR1 and CDR2: MNHNS and SASEGT. This CDR3 is built from 15 residues. With 3 bases removed from V and 4 bases from J, the gap between germline ends came to 13 bases. This CDR3 reads CASSDTGRSGNTIYF. Here the CDR3 DNA reads TGTGCCAGCAGTGATACAGGGCGTTCCGGAAACACCATATATTTT.